This T cell receptor beta chain was captured in a study of T cells expressing NK-cell markers. About the research overall: It was from sorted CD3+CD56+NKG2C+, CD3+CD56+NKG2C- and CD3+CD56-NKG2C+ T cells that TCR beta repertoires came. Of eight sequenced donors, seven were HCMV-seropositive and one HCMV-seronegative. Findings and limits, study-wide: Four donors showed these clonotypes also leading the CD3+CD56-NKG2C+ fraction.

In regard to this clonotype: The antigen remains undetermined.

The germline V gene has CDR1 MGHRA and CDR2 YSYEKL. The CDR3 consists of 12 residues. TCRdb reprocessed the 5' RACE reads, keeping one entry per CDR3 protein, no DNA. The sample totals about 370,000 distinct CDR3 sequences. This TCR was sampled from a woman aged 45-59 years in good health. Specimen: blood T cells: a sorted CD56 or NKG2C T cell subset, CD4+ or CD8+ T cells, or bulk PBMC T cells (not recorded which). J is TRBJ2-1 and V is TRBV4-1; TCRdb calls TRBD2, which cannot be checked without DNA. This CDR3 reads CASSPGAVEQFF.